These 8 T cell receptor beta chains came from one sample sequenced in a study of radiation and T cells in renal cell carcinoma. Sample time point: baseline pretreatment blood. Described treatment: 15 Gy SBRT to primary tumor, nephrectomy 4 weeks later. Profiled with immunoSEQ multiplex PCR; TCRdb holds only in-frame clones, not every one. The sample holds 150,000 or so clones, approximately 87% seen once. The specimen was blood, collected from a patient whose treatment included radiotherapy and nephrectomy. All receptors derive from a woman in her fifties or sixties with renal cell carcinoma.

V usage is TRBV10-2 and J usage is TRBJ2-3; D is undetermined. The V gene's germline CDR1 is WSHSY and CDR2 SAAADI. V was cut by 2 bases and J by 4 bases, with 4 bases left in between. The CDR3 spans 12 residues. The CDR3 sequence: CASSETSDTQYF. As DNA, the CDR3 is TGCGCCAGCAGTGAGACATCAGATACGCAGTATTTT.

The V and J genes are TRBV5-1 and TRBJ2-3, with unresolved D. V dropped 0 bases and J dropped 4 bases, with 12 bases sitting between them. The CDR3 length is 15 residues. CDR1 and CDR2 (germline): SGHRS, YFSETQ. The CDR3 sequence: CASSLGVTEADTQYF. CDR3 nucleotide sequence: TGCGCCAGCAGCTTGGGCGTTACCGAGGCAGATACGCAGTATTTT.

The CDR3 loop is CASSVSGGTGGELFF. The CDR3 DNA sequence: TGTGCCAGCAGTGTCTCGGGAGGGACGGGCGGGGAGCTGTTTTTT. This chain connects TRBV6-1 to TRBJ2-2, with 8 bases lining up with TRBD2. V lost 4 bases, J lost 7 bases, and 8 bases stayed unmatched. In germline, CDR1 is MNHNS, CDR2 SASEGT. This CDR3 has 15 amino acids.

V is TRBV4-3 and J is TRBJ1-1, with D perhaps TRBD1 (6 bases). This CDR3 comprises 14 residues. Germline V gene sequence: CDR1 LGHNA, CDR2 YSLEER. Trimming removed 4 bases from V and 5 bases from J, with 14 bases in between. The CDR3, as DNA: TGCGCCAGCAGCCGTCAGGGGCGGGGGACTGAAGCTTTCTTT. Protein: CASSRQGRGTEAFF.

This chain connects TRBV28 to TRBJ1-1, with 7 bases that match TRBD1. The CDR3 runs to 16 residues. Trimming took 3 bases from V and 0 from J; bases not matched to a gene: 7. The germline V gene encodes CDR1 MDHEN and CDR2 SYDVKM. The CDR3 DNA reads TGTGCCAGCAGTTTCGGGACAGCCTTTATGAACACTGAAGCTTTCTTT. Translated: CASSFGTAFMNTEAFF.

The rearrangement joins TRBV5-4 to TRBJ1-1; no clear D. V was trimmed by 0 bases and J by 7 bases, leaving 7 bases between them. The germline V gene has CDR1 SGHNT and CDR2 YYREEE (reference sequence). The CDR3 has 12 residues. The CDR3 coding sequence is TGTGCCAGCAGCTTGGACAGAAATGAAGCTTTCTTT. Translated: CASSLDRNEAFF.

Written as DNA, the CDR3 is TGTGCCAGCAGCCCGCCAGACGGGATTCCGGAGACCCAGTACTTC. Encoded protein: CASSPPDGIPETQYF. V usage is TRBV7-2 and J usage is TRBJ2-5, with D tentatively TRBD2 (5 bases). The length of the CDR3 is 15 residues. Per germline, CDR1 SGHTA and CDR2 FQGNSA. V lost 5 bases and J lost 5, with 18 bases in between.

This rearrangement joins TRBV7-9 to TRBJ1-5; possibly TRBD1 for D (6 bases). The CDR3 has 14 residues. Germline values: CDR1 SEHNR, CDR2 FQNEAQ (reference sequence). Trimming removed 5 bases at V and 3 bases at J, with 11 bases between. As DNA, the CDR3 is TGTGCCAGCAGCGTAGGACAGCCCAATCAGCCCCAGCATTTT. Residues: CASSVGQPNQPQHF.